This T cell receptor (beta chain) stems from a study of PD-L1 blockade in urothelial cancer. Study-level information: The patients' atezolizumab therapy, 1,200 mg intravenously every 3 weeks, started in the mid-2010s.

Note on this clone: The antigen remains undetermined.

Germline lookup yields CDR1 SGHTA and CDR2 FQGNSA. The V gene lost 1 base and the J gene lost 5 bases, with 9 bases spanning the gap. This CDR3 is 14 amino acids long. The number of samples from each patient was between 1 and 8, taken pretreatment and on-treatment. General study results and limits: A pretreatment blood TCR clonality that fell below the median predicted better progression-free and overall survival.

In each PCR, synthetic TCR analog templates were spiked in. Assay used: immunoSEQ multiplex PCR; TCRdb lists only in-frame clones, some missing. This sample yields about 73,000 clones, of which roughly 89% are seen a single time; less than 3.5% belongs to the top ten. The sequenced sample was PBMCs, obtained around atezolizumab (anti-PD-L1) treatment. This sequence joins TRBV7-2 and TRBJ1-5; a weak D match, TRBD1 (6 bases). The TCR comes from a man in his sixties with urothelial cancer. The CDR3 loop reads CASSLEAGDQPQHF. CDR3 DNA: TGTGCCAGCAGCTTAGAGGCAGGGGATCAGCCCCAGCATTTT.